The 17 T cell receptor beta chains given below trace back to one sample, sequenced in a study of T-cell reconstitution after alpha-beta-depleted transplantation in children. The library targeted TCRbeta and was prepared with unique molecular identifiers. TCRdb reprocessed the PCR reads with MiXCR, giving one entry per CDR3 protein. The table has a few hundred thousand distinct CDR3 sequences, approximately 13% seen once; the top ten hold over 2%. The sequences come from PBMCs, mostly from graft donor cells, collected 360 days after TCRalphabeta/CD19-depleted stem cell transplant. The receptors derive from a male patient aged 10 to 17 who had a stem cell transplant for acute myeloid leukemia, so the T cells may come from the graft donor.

The CDR3 is CARSIRLGLYEQFF. CDR3 DNA: TGTGCCAGAAGCATAAGACTAGGTCTTTACGAGCAGTTCTTC. V and J are TRBV5-3 and TRBJ2-1; the D gene is possibly TRBD2 (6 bases). TRBV5-3 has ORF status, its function being uncertain. CDR3 length equals 14 residues. V lost 4 bases and J lost 10, with 18 bases in between.

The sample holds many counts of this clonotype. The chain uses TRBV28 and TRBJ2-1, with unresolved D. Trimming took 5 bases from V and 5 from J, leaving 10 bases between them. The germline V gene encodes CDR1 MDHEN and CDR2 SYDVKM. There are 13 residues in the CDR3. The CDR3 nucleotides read TGTGCCAGCAGTCCCCGGACCCACAATGAGCAGTTCTTC. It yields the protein CASSPRTHNEQFF.

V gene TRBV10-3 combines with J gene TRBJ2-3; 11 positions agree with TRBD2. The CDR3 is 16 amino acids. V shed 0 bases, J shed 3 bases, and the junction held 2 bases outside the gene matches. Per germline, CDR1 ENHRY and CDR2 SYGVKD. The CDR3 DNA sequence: TGTGCCATCAGTGAGTCGGGACTAGCGGTAACAGATACGCAGTATTTT. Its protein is CAISESGLAVTDTQYF.

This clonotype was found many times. CDR3 sequence (DNA): TGTGCCAGCAGCTTAGGCCTCCGGGACAGAGAGGGAAAGCAGTACTTC. As protein: CASSLGLRDREGKQYF. The rearrangement links TRBV7-8 to TRBJ2-7; TRBD1 aligns across 7 bases. Trimming took 1 base from V and 8 from J; bases not matched to a gene: 14. Per the germline V gene, CDR1 is SGHVS and CDR2 is FQNEAQ. The CDR3 is made up of 16 amino acids.

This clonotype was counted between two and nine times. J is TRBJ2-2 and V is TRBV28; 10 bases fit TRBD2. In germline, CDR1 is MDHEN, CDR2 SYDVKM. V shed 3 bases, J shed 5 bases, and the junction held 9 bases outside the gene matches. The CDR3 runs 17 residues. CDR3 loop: CASSLPALAGRTGELFF. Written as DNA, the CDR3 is TGTGCCAGCAGTTTGCCCGCACTAGCGGGGAGGACCGGGGAGCTGTTTTTT.

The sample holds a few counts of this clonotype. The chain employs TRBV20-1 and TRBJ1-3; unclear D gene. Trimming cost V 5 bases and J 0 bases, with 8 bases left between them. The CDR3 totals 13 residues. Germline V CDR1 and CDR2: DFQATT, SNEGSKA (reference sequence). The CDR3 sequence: CSALRDSGNTIYF. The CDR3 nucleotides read TGCAGTGCTTTGCGGGACTCTGGAAACACCATATATTTT.

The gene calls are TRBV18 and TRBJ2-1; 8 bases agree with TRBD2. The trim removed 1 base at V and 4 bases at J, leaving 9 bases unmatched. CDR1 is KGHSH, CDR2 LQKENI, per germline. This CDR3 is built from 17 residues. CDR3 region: CASSPLVFSGAYNEQFF. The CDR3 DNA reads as TGTGCCAGCTCACCACTCGTATTTAGCGGGGCTTACAATGAGCAGTTCTTC.

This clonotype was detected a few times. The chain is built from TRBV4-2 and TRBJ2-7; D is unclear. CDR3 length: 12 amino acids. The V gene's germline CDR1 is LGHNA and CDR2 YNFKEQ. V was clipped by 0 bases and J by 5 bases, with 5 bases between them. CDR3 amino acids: CASSQDAHEQYF. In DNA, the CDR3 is TGTGCCAGCAGCCAAGATGCCCACGAGCAGTACTTC.

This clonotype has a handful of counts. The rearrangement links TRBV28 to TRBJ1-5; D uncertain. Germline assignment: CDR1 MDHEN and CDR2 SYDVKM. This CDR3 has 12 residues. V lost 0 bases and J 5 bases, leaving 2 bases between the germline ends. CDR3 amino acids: CASSLWDQPQHF. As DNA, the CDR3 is TGTGCCAGCAGTTTATGGGATCAGCCCCAGCATTTT.

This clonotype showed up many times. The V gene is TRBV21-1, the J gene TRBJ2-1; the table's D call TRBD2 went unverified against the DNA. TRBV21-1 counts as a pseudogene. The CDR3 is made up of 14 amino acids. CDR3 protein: CASSRSSGKNEQFF. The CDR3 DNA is TGTGCCAGCAGCAGGAGTAGCGGGAAAAATGAGCAGTTCTTC.

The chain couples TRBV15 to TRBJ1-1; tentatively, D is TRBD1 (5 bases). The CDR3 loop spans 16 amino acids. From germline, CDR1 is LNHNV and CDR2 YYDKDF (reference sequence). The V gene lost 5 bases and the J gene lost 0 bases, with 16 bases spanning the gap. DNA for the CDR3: TGTGCCACCAGCTCGGACATTACCTTCATGAACACTGAAGCTTTCTTT. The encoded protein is CATSSDITFMNTEAFF. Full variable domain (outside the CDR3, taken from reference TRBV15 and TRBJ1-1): DAMVIQNPRYQVTQFGKPVTLSCSQTLNHNVMYWYQQKSSQAPKLLFHYYDKDFNNEADTPDNFQSRRPNTSFCFLDIRSPGLGDTAMYLCATSSDITFMNTEAFFGQGTRLTVV.

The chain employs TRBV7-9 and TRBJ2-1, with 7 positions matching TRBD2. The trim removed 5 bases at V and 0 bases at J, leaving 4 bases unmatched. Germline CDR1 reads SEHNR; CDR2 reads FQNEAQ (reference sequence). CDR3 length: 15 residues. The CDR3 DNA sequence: TGTGCCAGCAGCGCTAGCGGCATCTCCTACAATGAGCAGTTCTTC. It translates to CASSASGISYNEQFF.

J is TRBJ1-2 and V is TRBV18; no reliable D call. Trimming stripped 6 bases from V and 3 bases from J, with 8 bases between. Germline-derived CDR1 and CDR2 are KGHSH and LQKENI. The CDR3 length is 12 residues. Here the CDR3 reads CASSGIYYGYTF. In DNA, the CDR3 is TGTGCCAGCTCCGGGATTTACTATGGCTACACCTTC.

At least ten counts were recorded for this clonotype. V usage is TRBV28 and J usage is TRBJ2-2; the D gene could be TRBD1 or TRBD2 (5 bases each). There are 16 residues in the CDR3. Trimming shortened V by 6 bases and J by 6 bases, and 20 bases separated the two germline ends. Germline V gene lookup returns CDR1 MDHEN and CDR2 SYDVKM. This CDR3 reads CASSRTGTGGAGELFF. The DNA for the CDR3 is TGTGCCAGCAGCCGGACCGGGACCGGAGGAGCCGGGGAGCTGTTTTTT.

CDR3 amino acids: CASSPPPPSGAYNEQFF. The CDR3 DNA reads as TGTGCCAGCAGCCCGCCCCCACCTAGCGGAGCCTACAATGAGCAGTTCTTC. The chain combines TRBV28 with TRBJ2-1, with 7 bases matching TRBD2. CDR1 is MDHEN and CDR2 is SYDVKM in the germline V gene. J gave up 2 bases and V 6 bases, and 13 bases lay outside the gene matches. The length of the CDR3 is 17 residues.

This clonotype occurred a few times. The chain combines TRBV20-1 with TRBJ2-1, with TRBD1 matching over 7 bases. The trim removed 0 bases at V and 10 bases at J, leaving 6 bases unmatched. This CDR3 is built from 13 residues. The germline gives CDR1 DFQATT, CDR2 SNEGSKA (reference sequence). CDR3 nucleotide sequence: TGCAGTGCTAGAGATGGGAGCAGGGGGGAGCAGTTCTTC. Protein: CSARDGSRGEQFF.

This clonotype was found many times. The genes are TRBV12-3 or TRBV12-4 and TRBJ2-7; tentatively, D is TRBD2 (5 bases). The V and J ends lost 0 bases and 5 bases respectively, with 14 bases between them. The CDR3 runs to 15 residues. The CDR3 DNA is TGTGCCAGCAGTTTAGCCGGACCGGGATCCCACGAGCAGTACTTC. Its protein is CASSLAGPGSHEQYF.